A selection of T cell receptor beta chains follows, all from one sample in a study of beta chain features in type 1 diabetes. The repertoire was sequenced with immunoSEQ multiplex PCR; TCRdb's copy has only in-frame clones and lacks some. The sample carries 450,000 or so clones, approximately 10% recorded once. Material for sequencing was naive CD4+ T cells from blood. Source of these receptors: a woman under 30 in good health. The CDR3 runs from the conserved cysteine through the conserved F or W. D genes are given only for firm matches. Only some rows state a clone size, as once, few, many or a class for expanded clones.

d_call: .
v_call: TRBV5-6
clone_size: .
j_call: TRBJ2-1
cdr3_aa: CASLPGFAYNEQFF
cdr3_nt: TGTGCCAGTCTCCCGGGTTTCGCCTACAATGAGCAGTTCTTC

d_call: .
v_call: TRBV5-1
clone_size: .
j_call: TRBJ2-5
cdr3_aa: CASSFTGQETQYF
cdr3_nt: TGCGCCAGCAGCTTTACAGGTCAAGAGACCCAGTACTTC

d_call: TRBD1
v_call: TRBV4-1
clone_size: few
j_call: TRBJ2-5
cdr3_aa: CASSLPGGPRGETQYF
cdr3_nt: TGCGCCAGCAGCCTCCCAGGGGGCCCGAGAGGAGAGACCCAGTACTTC

d_call: TRBD2
v_call: TRBV25-1
clone_size: many
j_call: TRBJ2-3
cdr3_aa: CASSEATSGTDTQYF
cdr3_nt: TGTGCCAGCAGTGAAGCAACTAGCGGCACAGATACGCAGTATTTT

d_call: .
v_call: TRBV28
clone_size: few
j_call: TRBJ2-5
cdr3_aa: CASSSLETQYF
cdr3_nt: TGTGCCAGCAGTTCCTTGGAGACCCAGTACTTC

d_call: .
v_call: TRBV4-1
clone_size: .
j_call: TRBJ1-2
cdr3_aa: CASSPETGLKEYGYTF
cdr3_nt: TGCGCCAGCAGCCCCGAGACGGGCCTAAAGGAATATGGCTACACCTTC

d_call: .
v_call: TRBV7-2
clone_size: .
j_call: TRBJ2-5
cdr3_aa: CASSLESGRYVTQYF
cdr3_nt: TGTGCCAGCAGCTTAGAATCGGGCCGGTACGTGACCCAGTACTTC

d_call: .
v_call: TRBV5-1
clone_size: few
j_call: TRBJ1-3
cdr3_aa: CASSLPDPGNTIYF
cdr3_nt: TGCGCCAGCAGCTTACCGGATCCTGGAAACACCATATATTTT

d_call: TRBD2
v_call: TRBV27
clone_size: .
j_call: TRBJ2-5
cdr3_aa: CASSLWGLAKETQYF
cdr3_nt: TGTGCCAGCAGTTTATGGGGACTAGCGAAAGAGACCCAGTACTTC

d_call: .
v_call: TRBV7-9
clone_size: many
j_call: TRBJ1-4
cdr3_aa: CASSFGEKTNEKLFF
cdr3_nt: TGTGCCAGCAGCTTTGGAGAGAAAACGAATGAAAAACTGTTTTTT

d_call: .
v_call: TRBV2
clone_size: .
j_call: TRBJ2-1
cdr3_aa: CASSDLGHPTNEQFF
cdr3_nt: TGTGCCAGCAGTGATCTTGGACACCCCACCAATGAGCAGTTCTTC

d_call: .
v_call: TRBV29-1
clone_size: few
j_call: TRBJ1-1
cdr3_aa: CSVGQGANTEAFF
cdr3_nt: TGCAGCGTTGGTCAGGGAGCGAACACTGAAGCTTTCTTT

d_call: .
v_call: TRBV2
clone_size: few
j_call: TRBJ2-1
cdr3_aa: CASSAGSYNEQFF
cdr3_nt: TGTGCCAGCAGCGCAGGATCCTACAATGAGCAGTTCTTC

d_call: .
v_call: TRBV18
clone_size: few
j_call: TRBJ2-4
cdr3_aa: CASSRLDGLKNIQYF
cdr3_nt: TGTGCCAGCTCACGATTGGACGGCCTCAAAAACATTCAGTACTTC

d_call: .
v_call: TRBV29-1
clone_size: few
j_call: TRBJ1-2
cdr3_aa: CSVTDGPNYGYTF
cdr3_nt: TGCAGCGTTACTGACGGCCCTAACTATGGCTACACCTTC

d_call: .
v_call: TRBV5-4
clone_size: .
j_call: TRBJ2-3
cdr3_aa: CASSSTQGADTQYF
cdr3_nt: TGTGCCAGCAGCTCCACACAGGGTGCAGATACGCAGTATTTT

d_call: .
v_call: TRBV6-5
clone_size: few
j_call: TRBJ2-2
cdr3_aa: CASSYEGTGELFF
cdr3_nt: TGTGCCAGCAGTTACGAGGGCACCGGGGAGCTGTTTTTT

d_call: .
v_call: TRBV10-2
clone_size: few
j_call: TRBJ2-1
cdr3_aa: CASLRGQEYNEQFF
cdr3_nt: TGCGCCAGCTTGCGGGGGCAAGAATACAATGAGCAGTTCTTC

d_call: .
v_call: TRBV19
clone_size: few
j_call: TRBJ1-1
cdr3_aa: CASSTGLNTEAFF
cdr3_nt: TGTGCCAGTAGTACGGGACTCAACACTGAAGCTTTCTTT

d_call: .
v_call: TRBV7-9
clone_size: .
j_call: TRBJ2-6
cdr3_aa: CASSAFSGANVLTF
cdr3_nt: TGTGCCAGCAGCGCCTTCTCTGGGGCCAACGTCCTGACTTTC

d_call: .
v_call: TRBV4-2
clone_size: .
j_call: TRBJ2-7
cdr3_aa: CASSLGYARSGEQYF
cdr3_nt: TGTGCCAGCAGCTTGGGGTACGCCCGCTCGGGAGAGCAGTACTTC

d_call: .
v_call: TRBV5-6
clone_size: .
j_call: TRBJ2-7
cdr3_aa: CASHLRGLDEQYF
cdr3_nt: TGTGCCAGCCACCTGCGGGGGCTCGACGAGCAGTACTTC

d_call: TRBD1
v_call: TRBV9
clone_size: .
j_call: TRBJ1-2
cdr3_aa: CASSVSGTGFGYTF
cdr3_nt: TGTGCCAGCAGCGTCTCCGGGACAGGATTTGGCTACACCTTC

d_call: .
v_call: TRBV15
clone_size: .
j_call: TRBJ2-7
cdr3_aa: CATSLQVQSREQYF
cdr3_nt: TGTGCCACCAGCCTGCAGGTGCAGTCCCGCGAGCAGTACTTC

d_call: .
v_call: TRBV29-1
clone_size: few
j_call: TRBJ2-1
cdr3_aa: CSVAIRRGTEQFF
cdr3_nt: TGCAGCGTTGCTATTAGACGGGGTACTGAGCAGTTCTTC

d_call: TRBD1
v_call: TRBV7-9
clone_size: few
j_call: TRBJ2-7
cdr3_aa: CASSPRRDSPTKQYF
cdr3_nt: TGTGCCAGCAGCCCCCGACGGGACAGTCCTACGAAGCAGTACTTC

d_call: .
v_call: TRBV29-1
clone_size: .
j_call: TRBJ1-1
cdr3_aa: CSVAEWGAGNTEAFF
cdr3_nt: TGCAGCGTCGCAGAATGGGGGGCCGGGAACACTGAAGCTTTCTTT